Listed below are T cell receptor beta chains from one sample, sequenced in a study of cytomegalovirus exposure and HLA in healthy donors. Only in-frame clones appear in the TCRdb table, and some are missing; sequencing was by immunoSEQ multiplex PCR. This sample carries about 200,000 clones, over 65% of them seen once, and the ten largest clones take roughly 3%. What was sequenced was PBMCs. The origin of the receptors is a woman in her thirties in good health and CMV-seronegative. Both conserved end residues are part of each CDR3. A D gene is named only where the DNA matches it firmly. Clone size is not always given. Where it is, it says once, few, many or a class for expanded clones.

v_call	j_call	d_call	clone_size	cdr3_aa	cdr3_nt
TRBV19	TRBJ1-2	.	.	CASNGISGVQGYTF	TGTGCCAGTAACGGGATATCGGGCGTTCAGGGCTACACCTTC
TRBV5-5	TRBJ1-3	TRBD1	few	CASSFDRGPGNTIYF	TGTGCCAGCAGTTTTGACAGGGGACCTGGAAACACCATATATTTT
TRBV2	TRBJ2-2	.	.	CASSDTRANTGELFF	TGTGCCAGCAGTGATACTAGAGCGAACACCGGGGAGCTGTTTTTT
TRBV6-6	TRBJ1-1	TRBD1	.	CASSYRTGGARDEAFF	TGTGCCAGCAGTTACAGGACAGGGGGCGCGAGAGATGAAGCTTTCTTT
TRBV5-4	TRBJ2-5	TRBD1	.	CASSSGQPQETQYF	TGTGCCAGCAGCTCGGGACAGCCCCAAGAGACCCAGTACTTC
TRBV2	TRBJ1-1	TRBD1	.	CASSWGQMNTEAFF	TGTGCCAGCAGCTGGGGACAGATGAACACTGAAGCTTTCTTT
TRBV6-5	TRBJ1-1	.	.	CASSYRLSGTEAFF	TGTGCCAGCAGTTACAGGCTGAGCGGCACTGAAGCTTTCTTT
TRBV27	TRBJ2-3	TRBD1	.	CASSPYRTGAITDTQYF	TGTGCCAGCAGCCCATACCGGACAGGCGCTATCACAGATACGCAGTATTTT
TRBV6-5	TRBJ1-1	TRBD1	.	CASSYVTGDTEAFF	TGTGCCAGCAGTTACGTTACAGGGGACACTGAAGCTTTCTTT
TRBV19	TRBJ1-1	.	few	CASSISPNTEAFF	TGTGCCAGTAGTATCTCCCCGAACACTGAAGCTTTCTTT
TRBV6-5	TRBJ2-7	.	few	CASSYGQGPSYEQYF	TGTGCCAGCAGTTACGGGCAGGGGCCCTCCTACGAGCAGTACTTC
TRBV6-1	TRBJ1-2	.	.	CASSERPGNYGYTF	TGTGCCAGCAGTGAAAGGCCAGGGAACTATGGCTACACCTTC
TRBV18	TRBJ2-7	.	.	CASSPPTIYEQYF	TGTGCCAGCTCACCCCCGACAATCTACGAGCAGTACTTC
TRBV28	TRBJ2-2	TRBD2	few	CASSFTSGANTGELFF	TGTGCCAGCAGTTTCACTAGCGGCGCGAACACCGGGGAGCTGTTTTTT
TRBV5-1	TRBJ2-5	TRBD1	.	CASSLGIGGSEGETQYF	TGCGCCAGCAGCTTGGGTATAGGGGGCTCGGAAGGGGAGACCCAGTACTTC
TRBV7-2	TRBJ2-7	.	.	CASSSQVRLLHHEQYF	TGTGCCAGCAGCTCACAGGTGCGGCTCCTCCACCACGAGCAGTACTTC
TRBV14	TRBJ2-1	.	.	CASSPYINLGNEQFF	TGTGCCAGCAGCCCGTACATCAATCTAGGCAATGAGCAGTTCTTC
TRBV4-1	TRBJ1-5	TRBD1	.	CASSQRQGDRPQHF	TGCGCCAGCAGCCAGCGACAGGGCGACCGGCCCCAGCATTTT
TRBV25-1	TRBJ2-3	.	.	CASSDTTSTDTQYF	TGTGCCAGCAGTGATACGACAAGCACAGATACGCAGTATTTT
TRBV15	TRBJ2-3	.	.	CATSRDLPDTQYF	TGTGCCACCAGCAGAGATCTCCCGGATACGCAGTATTTT
TRBV7-8	TRBJ2-1	TRBD1	.	CASSQGQGANNEQFF	TGTGCCAGCAGCCAGGGACAGGGGGCGAACAATGAGCAGTTCTTC
TRBV6-1	TRBJ2-2	TRBD1	.	CASSAGTGETGELFF	TGTGCCAGCAGTGCCGGGACAGGTGAAACCGGGGAGCTGTTTTTT